This T cell receptor beta chain was observed in a study of cytomegalovirus exposure and HLA in healthy donors. Profiling relied on immunoSEQ multiplex PCR, and the TCRdb table lists in-frame clones only, not all of them. The sample includes fewer than 150,000 clones, almost 90% of them seen just once. The material sequenced was PBMCs. The receptor comes from a man under 40 in good health and CMV-seronegative.

CDR3 amino acids: CASSRRTGNTEAFF. In DNA form, the CDR3 reads TGTGCCAGCAGCCGGCGGACAGGGAACACTGAAGCTTTCTTT. V and J are TRBV11-2 and TRBJ1-1, with 7 bases fitting TRBD1. Germline V CDR1 and CDR2: SGHAT, FQNNGV. The CDR3 extends over 14 amino acids. V shed 5 bases, J shed 1 base, and the junction held 4 bases outside the gene matches.